Listed below are T cell receptor beta chains from one sample, sequenced in a study of human T cells and chemical hapten exposure. TCRdb ran MiXCR on the RACE reads and lists one entry per CDR3 protein. The sample carries tens of thousands of distinct CDR3 sequences, about 8.9% recorded once. This sample comprised whole blood, obtained in connection with sensitization to the hapten diphenylcyclopropenone (DPC). These receptors originate from a woman between 40 and 50 years old with alopecia areata. Some clones in this sample may be carry-over from other donors' samples. Both conserved end residues are trimmed from each CDR3. A clone size is listed for some rows: how often the clone was seen (once, few, many), or a class if it is expanded.

clone_size,j_call,v_call,cdr3_aa
few,TRBJ2-1,TRBV3-1,ASSQTGEHEQF
NA,TRBJ2-1,TRBV5-4,ASSSSRRGTNNEQF
few,TRBJ2-3,TRBV9,ASSLPRGNDVDTQY
many,TRBJ2-1,TRBV12-3/TRBV12-4,ASSRAGGDEQF
NA,TRBJ2-7,TRBV7-6,ASSSPTGSYEQY
many,TRBJ2-1,TRBV20-1,SARGGTSGLTAYNEQF
few,TRBJ2-4,TRBV4-2,ASSQTLAGPAKNIQY
many,TRBJ2-7,TRBV28,ASSFEGKTPYEQY
few,TRBJ2-7,TRBV10-3,AIRLDSTIYEQY
many,TRBJ2-1,TRBV7-2,ASSSTSGGNEQF
NA,TRBJ2-2,TRBV6-2/TRBV6-3,ASRRGQTNTGELF
many,TRBJ2-7,TRBV10-3,AISEVSASYEQY
few,TRBJ2-2,TRBV27,ASSHDREYTGELF
NA,TRBJ2-3,TRBV20-1,SARHGGGADTQY
few,TRBJ1-1,TRBV5-1,ASSLVRTGGRTEAF
few,TRBJ1-2,TRBV11-2,ASSLDTRRYGYT